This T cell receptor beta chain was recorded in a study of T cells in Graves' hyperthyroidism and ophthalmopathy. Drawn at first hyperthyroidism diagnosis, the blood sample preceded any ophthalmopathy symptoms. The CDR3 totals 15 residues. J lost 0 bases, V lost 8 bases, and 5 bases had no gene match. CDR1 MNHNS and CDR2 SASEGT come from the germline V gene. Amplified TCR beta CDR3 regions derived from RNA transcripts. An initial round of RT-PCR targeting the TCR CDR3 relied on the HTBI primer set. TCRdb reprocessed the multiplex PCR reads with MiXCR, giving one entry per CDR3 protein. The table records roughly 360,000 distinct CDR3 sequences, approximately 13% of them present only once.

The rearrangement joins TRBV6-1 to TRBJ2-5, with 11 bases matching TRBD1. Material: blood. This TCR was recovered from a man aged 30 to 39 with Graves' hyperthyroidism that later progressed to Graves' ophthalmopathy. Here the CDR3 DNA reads TGTGCCAGCGGGACAGGGGGACCGTACCAAGAGACCCAGTACTTC. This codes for CASGTGGPYQETQYF.